A single sample is the source of the 6 T cell receptor beta chains below, sequenced in a study of blood T cell repertoires in COVID-19. Libraries were prepared by immunoSEQ multiplex PCR; TCRdb keeps only in-frame clonotypes and omits some of them. Altogether 50,000 to 80,000 clones are present, 88% being singletons, with the ten largest covering roughly a tenth. The specimen was PBMCs or T cells enriched from blood (not recorded which). These receptors were obtained from a woman aged 40 to 55 who had recovered from COVID-19.

The rearrangement links TRBV19 to TRBJ2-7; 7 positions agree with TRBD1. CDR3 size: 13 residues. Germline V lookup: CDR1 LNHDA, CDR2 SQIVND (reference sequence). The J segment lost 7 bases and the V segment lost 9 bases, leaving 12 bases of the junction unmatched. This CDR3 reads CARRDSSLGEQYF. The CDR3 bases are TGTGCCAGGAGGGACAGTTCCTTAGGGGAGCAGTACTTC.

The V call is TRBV7-9, the J call TRBJ2-1; 7 bases match TRBD1. The CDR3 spans 15 residues. The V segment lost 5 bases and the J segment 0 bases; nucleotides outside the gene matches: 4. Looked up from germline, CDR1 is SEHNR and CDR2 is FQNEAQ (reference sequence). DNA for the CDR3: TGTGCCAGCAGCGCCGACAGGGTCTCCTACAATGAGCAGTTCTTC. Encoded protein: CASSADRVSYNEQFF.

The V call is TRBV19, the J call TRBJ2-7, with D tentatively TRBD1 (6 bases). This CDR3 is 14 amino acids long. Per the germline V gene, CDR1 is LNHDA and CDR2 is SQIVND (reference sequence). V was pared by 5 bases and J by 2 bases, with 13 bases between. The CDR3 loop reads CASSWGTGTYEQYF. The CDR3 region has the DNA TGTGCCAGTAGTTGGGGAACAGGGACCTACGAGCAGTACTTC.

Only one count was recorded for this clone. The chain carries TRBV28 and TRBJ1-2; 8 nucleotides line up with TRBD1. The junction had 7 bases not matched to a gene; V was cut back by 6 bases and J by 7 bases. Germline lookup yields CDR1 MDHEN and CDR2 SYDVKM. CDR3 length equals 13 residues. CDR3 nucleotide sequence: TGTGCCAGCAGCTCAGGGGGCCTGCTTGGCTACACCTTC. It is translated as CASSSGGLLGYTF.

V usage is TRBV28 and J usage is TRBJ1-6; TRBD1 matches at 8 bases. This CDR3 comprises 19 residues. V lost 6 bases, J lost 6 bases, and 19 bases stayed unmatched. Germline V CDR1 and CDR2: MDHEN, SYDVKM. CDR3 residues: CASSNIPGTGSLLNSPLHF. CDR3 DNA sequence: TGTGCCAGCAGCAACATTCCGGGGACAGGTTCCCTACTTAATTCACCCCTCCACTTT.

The V and J genes are TRBV14 and TRBJ2-3, with 7 bases matching TRBD2. Germline V gene sequence: CDR1 SGHDN, CDR2 FVKESK. The V segment lost 3 bases and the J segment 2 bases; nucleotides outside the gene matches: 2. The CDR3 spans 14 residues. This CDR3 reads CASSQGTNTDTQYF. CDR3 nucleotide sequence: TGTGCCAGCAGCCAGGGGACTAACACAGATACGCAGTATTTT.